The T cell receptor beta chain described here comes from a study of blood T cells in healthy people across ages. General study points: Donors of long life had a larger count of naive CD4+ cells and greater diversity than aged donors.

A word on this clonotype: The target antigen is unknown.

Alongside a J-beta primer mix, a sample-barcoded 5' primer served in a second PCR lasting about 7 to 11 cycles. With 12 random nucleotides, a template-switch adaptor tagged each individual cDNA molecule. TCRdb ran MiXCR on the 5' RACE reads and lists one entry per CDR3 protein. This sample yields around 1.5 million distinct CDR3 sequences, of which around 35% are seen a single time; over 9% belongs to the top ten. Each sample yielded at least 5.5 micrograms of PBMC total RNA. The CDR3 length is 14 residues. Trimming removed 8 bases at V and 3 bases at J, with 15 bases between. Germline loops: CDR1 SNHLY, CDR2 FYNNEI.

Source material: blood. The receptor's source is a woman aged 30 to 39 in good health. V usage is TRBV2 and J usage is TRBJ2-3; TRBD2 might be the D (5 bases). The CDR3 region is CASGLREHTDTQYF. The CDR3 nucleotides read TGTGCCAGCGGGTTGAGGGAGCATACAGATACGCAGTATTTT.